This T cell receptor beta chain was captured in a study of radiotherapy plus CTLA-4 blockade in lung cancer. Background on the study: Objective response was observed in about 19% of patients, and disease control in just over 30%.

This clone is judged medium-sized (0.01 to 0.1%). Its antigen is unknown. Chemo-refractory metastatic non-small-cell lung cancer patients were treated with focal radiation plus CTLA-4 blockade with ipilimumab. The table came from immunoSEQ multiplex PCR; TCRdb's copy has only in-frame clones and leaves some out. The sample has approximately 50,000 clones; 55% to 80% are singletons. The CDR3 spans 15 residues. V was cut by 2 bases and J by 0 bases, with 8 bases left in between. CDR1 is LNHDA and CDR2 is SQIVND in the germline V gene (reference sequence). The study's findings and limits: Among reported predictors of response, early blood T cell clone dynamics with interferon-beta performed best.

The J gene is TRBJ1-5, the V gene TRBV19, with D unclear. Sequencing was performed on peripheral blood, taken from a patient treated with radiotherapy plus ipilimumab. The sequence derives from a human donor with non-small cell lung cancer who had a complete response to radiotherapy plus ipilimumab. The CDR3 here is CASSISGNSNQPQHF. CDR3 coding DNA: TGTGCCAGTAGTATATCGGGAAATAGCAATCAGCCCCAGCATTTT.